The source of this T cell receptor beta chain is a study of response to subunit inactivated influenza vaccine. TCRdb re-called the RT-PCR reads through MiXCR, storing one row per CDR3 protein. Here the sample spans roughly 780,000 distinct CDR3 sequences, about 18% being singletons. Per the germline V gene, CDR1 is SEHNR and CDR2 is FQNEAQ (reference sequence). The V gene end was trimmed by 6 bases and the J gene end by 3 bases; junction bases not matched to a gene: 8. This CDR3 has 17 residues. This rearrangement joins TRBV7-9 to TRBJ2-3; the match to TRBD2 covers 14 bases. The TCR was taken from a man in his forties or fifties who received an inactivated influenza vaccine. The input for sequencing was PBMCs from blood, taken about 5 days after vaccination. This chain's CDR3 is CASRLAGTSGRTDTQYF. In DNA form, the CDR3 reads TGTGCCAGCAGACTCGCCGGGACTAGCGGGAGAACAGATACGCAGTATTTT.